The TCR beta chain under discussion was sequenced for a study of response to subunit inactivated influenza vaccine. Study-level points and caveats: Authors suggested few new T cells are recruited by each seasonal influenza vaccination.

TCRdb reprocessed the RT-PCR reads via MiXCR and lists one record per CDR3 protein. The sample records around 580,000 distinct CDR3 sequences, around 15% being singletons. Regarding this clonotype: What it recognizes is unknown.

Germline-derived CDR1 and CDR2 are DFQATT and SNEGSKA (reference sequence). V trimming: 0 bases; J trimming: 7 bases; junction bases outside the gene matches: 9. This CDR3 is 14 amino acids long. This chain joins TRBV20-1 and TRBJ2-7; 7 positions agree with TRBD2. Sequenced here: PBMCs from blood, sampled 11 to 12 days after vaccination. The receptor comes from a man between 45 and 60 years old who received an inactivated influenza vaccine. CDR3 in DNA: TGCAGTGCTAGAGATTTAGCGGGCACGGGAGAGCAGTACTTC. It translates to CSARDLAGTGEQYF.